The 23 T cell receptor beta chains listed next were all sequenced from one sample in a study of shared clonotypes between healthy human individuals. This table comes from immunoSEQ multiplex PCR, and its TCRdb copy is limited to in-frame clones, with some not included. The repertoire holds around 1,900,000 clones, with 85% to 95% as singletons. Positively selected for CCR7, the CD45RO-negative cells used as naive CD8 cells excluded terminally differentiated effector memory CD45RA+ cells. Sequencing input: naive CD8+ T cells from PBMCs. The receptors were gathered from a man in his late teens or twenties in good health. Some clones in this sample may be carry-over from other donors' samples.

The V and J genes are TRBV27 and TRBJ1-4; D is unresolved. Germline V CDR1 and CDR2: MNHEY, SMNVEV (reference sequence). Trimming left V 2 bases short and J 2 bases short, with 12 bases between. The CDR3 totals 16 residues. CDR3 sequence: CASSLSTEGTNEKLFF. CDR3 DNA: TGTGCCAGCAGTTTAAGTACCGAGGGCACTAATGAAAAACTGTTTTTT.

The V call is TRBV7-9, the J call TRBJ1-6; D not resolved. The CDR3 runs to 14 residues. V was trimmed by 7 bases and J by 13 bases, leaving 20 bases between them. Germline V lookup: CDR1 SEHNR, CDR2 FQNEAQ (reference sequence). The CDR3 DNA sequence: TGTGCCAGCACTAAGGACGGTCTTAGTGCCCCCCTCCACTTT. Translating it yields CASTKDGLSAPLHF.

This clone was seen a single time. The CDR3 spells CATSRPGTGPANTGELFF. The DNA for the CDR3 is TGTGCCACCAGCAGGCCTGGGACAGGCCCCGCGAACACCGGGGAGCTGTTTTTT. The genes are TRBV15 and TRBJ2-2, with 8 positions matching TRBD1. The CDR3 has 18 amino acids. J gave up 0 bases and V 3 bases, and 9 bases lay outside the gene matches. In germline, CDR1 is LNHNV, CDR2 YYDKDF (reference sequence).

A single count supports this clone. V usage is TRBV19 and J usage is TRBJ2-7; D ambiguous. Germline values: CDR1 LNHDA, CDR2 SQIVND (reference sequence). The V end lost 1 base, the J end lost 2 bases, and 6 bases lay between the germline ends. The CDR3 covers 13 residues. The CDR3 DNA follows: TGTGCCAGTAGTATAGGCATAACCTACGAGCAGTACTTC. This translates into CASSIGITYEQYF.

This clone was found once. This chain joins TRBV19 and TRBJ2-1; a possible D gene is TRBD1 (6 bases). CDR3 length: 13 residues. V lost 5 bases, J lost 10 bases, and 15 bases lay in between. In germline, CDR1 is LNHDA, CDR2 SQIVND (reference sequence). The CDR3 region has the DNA TGTGCCAGTAGTGCTACAGGGCTCGACGAGCAGTTCTTC. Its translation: CASSATGLDEQFF.

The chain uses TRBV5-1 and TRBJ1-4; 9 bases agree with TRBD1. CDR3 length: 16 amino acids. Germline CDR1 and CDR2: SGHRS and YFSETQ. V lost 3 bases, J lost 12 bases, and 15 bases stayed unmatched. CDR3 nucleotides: TGCGCCAGCAGCTCACCGGGACAGGGACTGCGAAAACAACTGTTTTTT. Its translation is CASSSPGQGLRKQLFF.

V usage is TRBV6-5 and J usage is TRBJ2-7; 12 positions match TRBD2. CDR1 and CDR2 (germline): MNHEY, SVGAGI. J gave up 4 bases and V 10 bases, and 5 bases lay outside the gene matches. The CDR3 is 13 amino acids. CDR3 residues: CATRLAGEYEQYF. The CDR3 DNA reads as TGTGCCACTCGACTAGCGGGAGAGTACGAGCAGTACTTC.

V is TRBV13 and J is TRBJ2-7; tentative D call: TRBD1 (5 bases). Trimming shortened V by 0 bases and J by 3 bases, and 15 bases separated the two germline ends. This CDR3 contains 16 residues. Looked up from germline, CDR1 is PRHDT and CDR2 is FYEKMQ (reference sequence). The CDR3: CASSLGLGAKFYEQYF. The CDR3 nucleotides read TGTGCCAGCAGCTTAGGGTTAGGGGCAAAATTCTACGAGCAGTACTTC.

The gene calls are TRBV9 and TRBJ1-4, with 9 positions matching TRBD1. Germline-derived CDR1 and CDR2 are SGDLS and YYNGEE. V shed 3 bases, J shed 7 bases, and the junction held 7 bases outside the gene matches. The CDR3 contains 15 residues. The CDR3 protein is CASSERDREAEKLFF. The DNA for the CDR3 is TGTGCCAGCAGCGAACGGGACAGGGAAGCTGAAAAACTGTTTTTT. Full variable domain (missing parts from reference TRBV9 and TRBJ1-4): DSGVTQTPKHLITATGQRVTLRCSPRSGDLSVYWYQQSLDQGLQFLIQYYNGEERAKGNILERFSAQQFPDLHSELNLSSLELGDSALYFCASSERDREAEKLFFGSGTQLSVL.

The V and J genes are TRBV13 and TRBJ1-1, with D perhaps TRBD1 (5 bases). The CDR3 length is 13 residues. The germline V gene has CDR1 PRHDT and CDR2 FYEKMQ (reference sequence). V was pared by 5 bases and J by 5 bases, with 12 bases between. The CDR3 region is CASSLRVQTEAFF. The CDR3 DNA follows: TGTGCCAGCAGCCTCAGGGTTCAGACTGAAGCTTTCTTT.

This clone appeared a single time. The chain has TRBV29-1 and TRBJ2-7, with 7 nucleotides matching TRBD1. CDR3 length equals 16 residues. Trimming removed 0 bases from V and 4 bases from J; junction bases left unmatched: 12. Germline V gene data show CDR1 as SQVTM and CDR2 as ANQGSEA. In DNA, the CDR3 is TGCAGCGTTGAAGAAAGGGGACAGCCAAACGGGTACGAGCAGTACTTC. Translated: CSVEERGQPNGYEQYF.

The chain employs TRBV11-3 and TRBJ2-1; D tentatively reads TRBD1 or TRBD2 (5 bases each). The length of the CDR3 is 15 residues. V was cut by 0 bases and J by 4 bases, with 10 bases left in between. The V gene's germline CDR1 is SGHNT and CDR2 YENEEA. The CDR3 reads CASSLDLEGYNEQFF. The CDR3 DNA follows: TGTGCCAGCAGCTTAGATCTAGAGGGGTACAATGAGCAGTTCTTC. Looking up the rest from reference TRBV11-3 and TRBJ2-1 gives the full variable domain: EAGVVQSPRYKIIEKKQPVAFWCNPISGHNTLYWYLQNLGQGPELLIRYENEEAVDDSQLPKDRFSAERLKGVDSTLKIQPAELGDSAVYLCASSLDLEGYNEQFFGPGTRLTVL.

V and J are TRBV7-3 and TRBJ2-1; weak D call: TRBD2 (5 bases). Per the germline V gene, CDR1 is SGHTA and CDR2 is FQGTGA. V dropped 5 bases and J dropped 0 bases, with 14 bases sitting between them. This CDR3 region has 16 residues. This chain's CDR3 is CASSPLPGSSYNEQFF. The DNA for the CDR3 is TGTGCCAGCAGCCCCCTACCGGGGAGCTCCTACAATGAGCAGTTCTTC.

CDR3 region: CASSAPGGLLNNEQFF. The CDR3 DNA reads TGTGCCAGCAGCGCCCCCGGGGGACTACTCAACAATGAGCAGTTCTTC. The gene calls are TRBV9 and TRBJ2-1; 7 bases agree with TRBD2. In germline, CDR1 is SGDLS, CDR2 YYNGEE. The CDR3 covers 16 residues. V lost 3 bases to trimming and J lost 5 bases; unmatched junction nucleotides: 11. Variable domain in full (rest from reference TRBV9 and TRBJ2-1): DSGVTQTPKHLITATGQRVTLRCSPRSGDLSVYWYQQSLDQGLQFLIQYYNGEERAKGNILERFSAQQFPDLHSELNLSSLELGDSALYFCASSAPGGLLNNEQFFGPGTRLTVL.

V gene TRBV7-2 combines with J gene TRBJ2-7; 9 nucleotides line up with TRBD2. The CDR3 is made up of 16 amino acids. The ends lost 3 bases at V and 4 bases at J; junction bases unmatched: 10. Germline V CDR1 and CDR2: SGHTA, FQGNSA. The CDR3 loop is CASSFSFSGRPYEQYF. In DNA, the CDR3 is TGTGCCAGCAGCTTCTCCTTTAGCGGGAGACCTTACGAGCAGTACTTC. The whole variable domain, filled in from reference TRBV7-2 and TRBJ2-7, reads GAGVSQSPSNKVTEKGKDVELRCDPISGHTALYWYRQSLGQGLEFLIYFQGNSAPDKSGLPSDRFSAERTGGSVSTLTIQRTQQEDSAVYLCASSFSFSGRPYEQYFGPGTRLTVT.

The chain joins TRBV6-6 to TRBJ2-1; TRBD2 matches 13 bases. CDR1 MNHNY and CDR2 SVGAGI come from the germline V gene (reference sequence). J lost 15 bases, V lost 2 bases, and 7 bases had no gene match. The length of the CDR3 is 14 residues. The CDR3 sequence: CASSYGKGLAGRFF. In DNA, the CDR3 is TGTGCCAGCAGTTACGGGAAGGGACTAGCGGGGCGGTTCTTC.

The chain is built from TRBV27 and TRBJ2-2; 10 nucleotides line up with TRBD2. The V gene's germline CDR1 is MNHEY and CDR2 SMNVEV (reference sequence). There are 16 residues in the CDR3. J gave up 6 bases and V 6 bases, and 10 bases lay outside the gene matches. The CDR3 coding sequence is TGTGCCAGCAGGGAAGGGACTAGCGCGGCAGCCGGGGAGCTGTTTTTT. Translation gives CASREGTSAAAGELFF.

The CDR3 DNA sequence: TGTGCCAGCAATCGGGGCACCTTGGGAAAAGAGACCCAGTACTTC. Translating it yields CASNRGTLGKETQYF. The chain is built from TRBV2 and TRBJ2-5; the D gene could be TRBD1 or TRBD2 (5 bases each). Germline V gives CDR1 SNHLY, CDR2 FYNNEI. The CDR3 has 15 residues. V gave up 7 bases and J gave up 3 bases, with 18 bases separating them.

CDR3 sequence reads: CASSYLTGITDTQYF. The CDR3 region has the DNA TGTGCCAGCAGCTACCTGACAGGTATCACAGATACGCAGTATTTT. V and J are TRBV5-4 and TRBJ2-3, with TRBD1 as a possible D gene (6 bases). In germline, CDR1 is SGHNT, CDR2 YYREEE (reference sequence). The CDR3 sequence is 15 residues long. Trimming left V 3 bases short and J 2 bases short, with 13 bases between.

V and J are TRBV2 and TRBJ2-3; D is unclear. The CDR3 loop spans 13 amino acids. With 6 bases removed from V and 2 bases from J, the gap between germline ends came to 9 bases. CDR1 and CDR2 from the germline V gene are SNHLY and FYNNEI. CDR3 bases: TGTGCCAGCAGAGACTTAGACACAGATACGCAGTATTTT. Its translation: CASRDLDTDTQYF.

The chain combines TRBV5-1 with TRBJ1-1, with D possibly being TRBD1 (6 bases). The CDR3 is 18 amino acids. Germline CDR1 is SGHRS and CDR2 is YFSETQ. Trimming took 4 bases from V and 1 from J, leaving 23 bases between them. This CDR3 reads CASSVTGIGGFQNTEAFF. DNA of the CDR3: TGCGCCAGCAGCGTCACAGGGATCGGGGGATTCCAGAACACTGAAGCTTTCTTT.

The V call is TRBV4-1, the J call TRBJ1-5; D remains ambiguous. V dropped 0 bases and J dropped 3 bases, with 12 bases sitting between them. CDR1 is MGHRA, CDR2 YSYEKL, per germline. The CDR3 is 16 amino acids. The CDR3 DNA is TGCGCCAGCAGCCAAGATTATCCAACGTTCAATCAGCCCCAGCATTTT. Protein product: CASSQDYPTFNQPQHF.

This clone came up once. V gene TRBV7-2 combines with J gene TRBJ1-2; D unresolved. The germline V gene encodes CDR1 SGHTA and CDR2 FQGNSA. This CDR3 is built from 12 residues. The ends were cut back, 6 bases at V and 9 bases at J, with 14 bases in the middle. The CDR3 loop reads CASRSGVRSYTF. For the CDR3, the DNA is TGTGCCAGCAGGTCGGGAGTGAGGAGCTACACCTTC. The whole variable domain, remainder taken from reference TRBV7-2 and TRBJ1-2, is GAGVSQSPSNKVTEKGKDVELRCDPISGHTALYWYRQSLGQGLEFLIYFQGNSAPDKSGLPSDRFSAERTGGSVSTLTIQRTQQEDSAVYLCASRSGVRSYTFGSGTRLTVV.